The rows below give T cell receptor beta chains drawn from one sample of a study of cytomegalovirus exposure and HLA in healthy donors. Sequenced by immunoSEQ multiplex PCR; TCRdb stores in-frame clones only, minus some. The data show some 120,000 clones, roughly 89% seen once. The sample was PBMCs. All receptors derive from a woman younger than 30 in good health and CMV-seronegative. The CDR3 runs from the conserved cysteine through the conserved F or W. The order of the fields is D gene, V gene, clone size, J gene, CDR3 DNA, CDR3 protein. A D gene is named only where the DNA matches it firmly. Clone size is shown for a subset of rows, as once, few, many or a class of expanded clone.

>.|TRBV2|.|TRBJ2-2
TGTGCCAGCAGTGAAGCGGGCAAGGTGGGGGCACCTACCGGGGAGCTGTTTTTT
CASSEAGKVGAPTGELFF
>.|TRBV2|.|TRBJ2-1
TGTGCCAGCAGTGATGTGGGCAGCCCGAAGCAGTTCTTC
CASSDVGSPKQFF
>.|TRBV6-5|.|TRBJ1-6
TGTGCCAGCAGGTGGACAGTCGACTATTCACCCCTCCACTTT
CASRWTVDYSPLHF
>TRBD2|TRBV18|.|TRBJ2-1
TGTGCCAGCTCATCTTTAGCGGGAGGCTCCTACAATGAGCAGTTCTTC
CASSSLAGGSYNEQFF
>TRBD2|TRBV28|.|TRBJ2-5
TGTGCCAGCAGTTCCACTAGCGGAGGGGGGGAGACCCAGTACTTC
CASSSTSGGGETQYF
>.|TRBV5-6|.|TRBJ1-1
TGTGCCAGCAGCTGGGGAGGGGAGAGCACTGAAGCTTTCTTT
CASSWGGESTEAFF
>.|TRBV2|.|TRBJ1-6
TGTGCCAGCAGTGATGGGGCAGCGAGCTCCTATAATTCACCCCTCCACTTT
CASSDGAASSYNSPLHF
>.|TRBV5-1|.|TRBJ2-6
TGCGCCAGCAGCGGTATCCGGGTGTCTGGGGCCAACGTCCTGACTTTC
CASSGIRVSGANVLTF
>.|TRBV5-1|.|TRBJ1-1
TGCGCCAGCAGCCCCGACAGTCTAGGCACTGAAGCTTTCTTT
CASSPDSLGTEAFF
>.|TRBV28|.|TRBJ1-6
TGTGCCAGCAGTTTATCCGCGGGGGGCGAAGCCGGCTTT
CASSLSAGGEAGF
>TRBD1|TRBV30|.|TRBJ1-5
TGTGCCTGGAGTCCCGGGACAGGGAGCAATCAGCCCCAGCATTTT
CAWSPGTGSNQPQHF
>.|TRBV18|.|TRBJ2-5
TGTGCCAGCTCACCACGGCCGGGGCAAGAGACCCAGTACTTC
CASSPRPGQETQYF
>TRBD2|TRBV2|.|TRBJ2-1
TGTGCCAGGTTACGGACTAGCGGGGAGAATGAGCAGTTCTTC
CARLRTSGENEQFF
>TRBD2|TRBV15|.|TRBJ2-1
TGTGCCACCAGCAGTGGTAGCGGGAGCCCCTACAATGAGCAGTTCTTC
CATSSGSGSPYNEQFF
>.|TRBV25-1|.|TRBJ2-7
TGTGCCAGCAGTGACGTAGCGAGGGAGCAGTACTTC
CASSDVAREQYF
>TRBD2|TRBV7-9|.|TRBJ2-1
TGTGCCAGCAGCCCAAGACTAGCGGGAGGGCTCGAGCAGTTCTTC
CASSPRLAGGLEQFF
>TRBD2|TRBV18|.|TRBJ2-7
TGTGCCAGCTCACCACCACTAGCGGGAGGCCACGAGCAGTACTTC
CASSPPLAGGHEQYF
>.|TRBV6-1|once|TRBJ1-2
TGTGCCAGCAGTGATCCTACTCCCCTTATGTCTAACTATGGCTACACCTTC
CASSDPTPLMSNYGYTF
>TRBD2|TRBV18|few|TRBJ2-7
TGTGCCAGCTCACGACAGAGCGGGAGGTCCTACGAGCAGTACTTC
CASSRQSGRSYEQYF
>.|TRBV4-1|.|TRBJ2-7
TGCGCCAGCAGCGGGGGGGCGAAGGAGCAGTACTTC
CASSGGAKEQYF
>TRBD1|TRBV11-3|.|TRBJ2-7
TGTGCCAGCAGCTTAGAGGTGGCAGGGGGCGTTAGATACGAGCAGTACTTC
CASSLEVAGGVRYEQYF
>TRBD1|TRBV2|once|TRBJ2-1
TGTGCCAGCACCGGACAGGGCTACAATGAGCAGTTCTTC
CASTGQGYNEQFF
>TRBD1|TRBV4-1|.|TRBJ1-1
TGCGCCAGCAGCCAAGATCAGGAGACAGGGCTGACTGAAGCTTTCTTT
CASSQDQETGLTEAFF
>.|TRBV28|.|TRBJ2-2
TGTGCCAGCAGTTCCAGCGGCGCGAACACCGGGGAGCTGTTTTTT
CASSSSGANTGELFF
>.|TRBV2|.|TRBJ1-3
TGTGCCAGCAGTGAAGTCAGGACAAGAGGAAACACCATATATTTT
CASSEVRTRGNTIYF
>.|TRBV27|.|TRBJ1-3
TGTGCCAGCAGTTTGGCCTCTGGAAACACCATATATTTT
CASSLASGNTIYF
>TRBD1|TRBV7-8|.|TRBJ2-2
TGTGCCAGCAGCTTCGGGGAGACAGGGCACACCGGGGAGCTGTTTTTT
CASSFGETGHTGELFF
>TRBD1|TRBV27|.|TRBJ1-1
TGTGCCAGCAGTTTATCGTGGGGGGACAGTTCAGACACTGAAGCTTTCTTT
CASSLSWGDSSDTEAFF
>.|TRBV29-1|.|TRBJ2-7
TGCAGCGGCGGAACGACCTACGAGCAGTACTTC
CSGGTTYEQYF
>.|TRBV30|.|TRBJ2-7
TGTGCCTGGAGGAGGGAGACCCCTGAGCAGTACTTC
CAWRRETPEQYF
>TRBD1|TRBV2|.|TRBJ2-5
TGTGCCAGCGGACGGCAAGGACAGGGGGGAGAGACCCAGTACTTC
CASGRQGQGGETQYF
>.|TRBV27|.|TRBJ1-2
TGTGCCAGCACCCCCCTGGGAGGGTTGAGCTACACCTTC
CASTPLGGLSYTF
>.|TRBV5-1|once|TRBJ1-1
TGCGCCAGCAGCTTGGACTTAAGGGGCAGGCAGAACACTGAAGCTTTCTTT
CASSLDLRGRQNTEAFF
>.|TRBV28|.|TRBJ1-2
TGTGTGTCCAGGGCTAACTATGGCTACACCTTC
CVSRANYGYTF
>.|TRBV28|.|TRBJ1-6
TGTGCCAGCAGTTTCCCCAGGGCCCATAATTCACCCCTCCACTTT
CASSFPRAHNSPLHF
>.|TRBV6-6|.|TRBJ2-5
TGTGCCAGCGGACAGAGCCAAGAGACCCAGTACTTC
CASGQSQETQYF
>.|TRBV6-5|.|TRBJ1-4
TGTGCCAGCAGCTCTGACCCCCAGGGGGAAAAACTGTTTTTT
CASSSDPQGEKLFF
>TRBD2|TRBV4-2|.|TRBJ2-3
TGTGCCAGCAGCCAAGGGACTAGCGGGGGCACAGATACGCAGTATTTT
CASSQGTSGGTDTQYF
>.|TRBV5-6|.|TRBJ1-2
TGTGCCAGCAGCTACAGGGCAAACTTC
CASSYRANF
>.|TRBV9|.|TRBJ1-4
TGTGCCAGCAGCGTAGTGGGGGGAAGTGAAAAACTGTTTTTT
CASSVVGGSEKLFF
>TRBD1|TRBV5-4|.|TRBJ2-7
TGTGCCAGCAGCTTGGATCCAGGGGGCTACGAGCAGTACTTC
CASSLDPGGYEQYF
>TRBD1|TRBV28|.|TRBJ1-2
TGTGCCAGCAGTTTATCAAGAATCGGGACAGGGGGCGGGTATGGCTACACCTTC
CASSLSRIGTGGGYGYTF
>.|TRBV4-1|.|TRBJ1-2
TGCGCCAGCAGCCAAGAAGAGAGTCCCTACTATGGCTACACCTTC
CASSQEESPYYGYTF
>.|TRBV6-1|many|TRBJ1-5
TGTGCCAGCAGTGAGGCCAGGGTAGGGAATCAGCCCCAGCATTTT
CASSEARVGNQPQHF
>.|TRBV6-1|.|TRBJ2-1
TGTGCCAGCTGCAGTGTGGTGCACAATGAGCAGTTCTTC
CASCSVVHNEQFF
>TRBD2|TRBV4-3|.|TRBJ2-1
TGCGCCAGCAGCCAAGATCCCTCGACTAGCGGGGCATACAATGAGCAGTTCTTC
CASSQDPSTSGAYNEQFF
>.|TRBV6-1|.|TRBJ1-5
TGTGCCAGCAGTGAAGCGGGGGGACGTAATCAGCCCCAGCATTTT
CASSEAGGRNQPQHF